The 29 T cell receptor beta chains listed next were all sequenced from one sample in a study of identifying expanded T cells in peripheral blood. Sequenced by immunoSEQ multiplex PCR; TCRdb stores in-frame clones only, minus some. The sample shows around 94,000 clones, around 88% of them seen only once. Specimen: blood. The source of these receptors is a person between 18 and 75 years old in good health.

The CDR3 loop reads CASSGTEGTEAFF. The CDR3 DNA follows: TGTGCCAGCAGCGGGACAGAAGGCACTGAAGCTTTCTTT. This chain links TRBV9 with TRBJ1-1; D perhaps matches TRBD1 (6 bases). The germline V and J ends were trimmed by 3 bases and 4 bases, with 10 bases remaining between them. The CDR3 length is 13 residues. CDR1 is SGDLS and CDR2 is YYNGEE in the germline V gene.

The chain is built from TRBV2 and TRBJ1-3; tentative D call: TRBD1 (5 bases). Trimming removed 5 bases from V and 0 bases from J, with 11 bases in between. The length of the CDR3 is 15 residues. Germline V CDR1 and CDR2: SNHLY, FYNNEI. CDR3 bases: TGTGCCAGCAGTCCGGACATCAGCTCTGGAAACACCATATATTTT. It yields the protein CASSPDISSGNTIYF.

The chain recombines TRBV5-1 with TRBJ1-1; TRBD1 is a possible D gene (6 bases). V gave up 4 bases and J gave up 4 bases, with 14 bases separating them. The CDR3 covers 14 residues. Germline CDR1 SGHRS, CDR2 YFSETQ. The CDR3 DNA reads TGCGCCAGCAGCGAAGGGGGGGTGGTCACTGAAGCTTTCTTT. Translating gives CASSEGGVVTEAFF.

The CDR3 region has the DNA TGCAGCGTTTATGGCACACCCAATGAGCAGTTCTTC. Protein sequence: CSVYGTPNEQFF. This chain joins TRBV29-1 and TRBJ2-1; D remains unclear. V lost 5 bases, J lost 6 bases, and 11 bases lay in between. CDR1 SQVTM and CDR2 ANQGSEA come from the germline V gene. The CDR3 contains 12 residues.

This rearrangement joins TRBV6-5 to TRBJ2-7; D unclear. V was clipped by 5 bases and J by 1 base, with 12 bases between them. CDR3 length: 14 residues. Germline values: CDR1 MNHEY, CDR2 SVGAGI. Written as DNA, the CDR3 is TGTGCCAGCAGTCAACCAGATAATTCCTACGAGCAGTACTTC. Translating gives CASSQPDNSYEQYF.

This clone has a single count. The J gene is TRBJ1-2, the V gene TRBV27; weak D call: TRBD1 (5 bases). Germline V gene sequence: CDR1 MNHEY, CDR2 SMNVEV (reference sequence). This CDR3 spans 14 amino acids. V dropped 6 bases and J dropped 0 bases, with 11 bases sitting between them. This CDR3 reads CASRAGRSNYGYTF. The DNA of the CDR3 is TGTGCCAGCAGGGCAGGGAGGTCTAACTATGGCTACACCTTC.

The rearrangement uses TRBV7-9 and TRBJ1-4; D remains unclear. This CDR3 region has 12 residues. Trimming removed 11 bases from V and 0 bases from J, with 7 bases in between. Germline V lookup: CDR1 SEHNR, CDR2 FQNEAQ (reference sequence). The CDR3, as DNA: TGTGCCGTCGACTCAACTAATGAAAAACTGTTTTTT. As protein: CAVDSTNEKLFF.

This chain's CDR3 is CAWSAGASNYGYTF. The DNA of the CDR3 is TGTGCCTGGAGTGCAGGGGCCAGTAACTATGGCTACACCTTC. The V gene is TRBV30, the J gene TRBJ1-2; tentatively, D is TRBD1 (6 bases). V was pared by 1 base and J by 1 base, with 10 bases between. The CDR3 loop spans 14 amino acids. Germline CDR1 and CDR2: GTSNPN and SVGIG (reference sequence).

This clone is a singleton in its sample. Other DNA sequences from this sample encode an identical CDR3 as well. DNA of the CDR3: TGTGCCAGCAGCTTTAGGGAGACCCAGTACTTC. It translates to CASSFRETQYF. V is TRBV7-2 and J is TRBJ2-5, with unresolved D. V shed 3 bases and J shed 5 bases, with 4 bases lying between them. The germline V gene has CDR1 SGHTA and CDR2 FQGNSA. The CDR3 is made up of 11 amino acids.

The rearrangement links TRBV7-2 to TRBJ2-7, with D perhaps assigned TRBD1 or TRBD2 (5 bases each). CDR1 SGHTA and CDR2 FQGNSA come from the germline V gene. The V and J ends lost 3 bases and 1 base respectively, with 7 bases between them. The CDR3 sequence is 13 residues long. The DNA of the CDR3 is TGTGCCAGCAGCTTTGGGGGTTCCTACGAGCAGTACTTC. Its protein is CASSFGGSYEQYF.

This chain connects TRBV4-1 to TRBJ2-7; 7 nucleotides line up with TRBD1. V lost 2 bases to trimming and J lost 4 bases; unmatched junction nucleotides: 5. This CDR3 is 14 amino acids long. Germline V gene lookup returns CDR1 MGHRA and CDR2 YSYEKL. The CDR3 DNA reads as TGCGCCAGCAGCCAACTCCAGGGGGTGTACGAGCAGTACTTC. This translates into CASSQLQGVYEQYF.

V gene TRBV5-4 combines with J gene TRBJ1-4, with D hard to call. The germline V gene encodes CDR1 SGHNT and CDR2 YYREEE (reference sequence). CDR3 length: 13 amino acids. Trimming removed 2 bases at V and 5 bases at J, with 7 bases between. CDR3 DNA: TGTGCCAGCAGCTTAGGTAGCAATGAAAAACTGTTTTTT. Protein product: CASSLGSNEKLFF.

The V gene is TRBV7-3, the J gene TRBJ2-7, with D perhaps TRBD1 (5 bases). Germline CDR1 reads SGHTA; CDR2 reads FQGTGA. The CDR3 has 13 residues. V dropped 5 bases and J dropped 3 bases, with 11 bases sitting between them. The CDR3 bases are TGTGCCAGCAGCGACAGCACCGGCTACGAGCAGTACTTC. Protein sequence: CASSDSTGYEQYF.

Only a few counts were recorded for this clone. An end of the junction does not agree with germline; a read error may underlie this. The V gene is TRBV27, the J gene TRBJ2-7, with D unresolved. This CDR3 comprises 18 residues. In germline, CDR1 is MNHEY, CDR2 SMNVEV (reference sequence). The CDR3 region is CASSSRARPLKNSHEQYF. CDR3 DNA sequence: TGTGCCAGCAGTTCTCGGGCAAGACCCCTTAAAAACTCCCACGAGCAGTACTTC.

This clone came up once. The chain couples TRBV6-5 to TRBJ1-1; maybe TRBD1 (6 bases). The CDR3 sequence is 14 residues long. Trimming stripped 6 bases from V and 4 bases from J, with 15 bases between. CDR1 and CDR2 from the germline V gene are MNHEY and SVGAGI. CDR3 residues: CASRSTGKGTEAFF. The CDR3 region has the DNA TGTGCCAGCAGGAGTACAGGGAAGGGCACTGAAGCTTTCTTT.

The V call is TRBV30, the J call TRBJ2-7, with 9 bases aligning to TRBD2. CDR1 and CDR2 (germline): GTSNPN, SVGIG (reference sequence). The ends lost 1 base at V and 3 bases at J; junction bases unmatched: 4. The CDR3 is 14 residues long. DNA of the CDR3: TGTGCCTGGAGTGGGGTTAGCGGGGGCTACGAGCAGTACTTC. Its protein is CAWSGVSGGYEQYF.

This sequence joins TRBV10-2 and TRBJ1-2, with D maybe TRBD1 (6 bases). Germline V gene data show CDR1 as WSHSY and CDR2 as SAAADI. The CDR3 runs to 12 residues. Deletions cut 2 bases from V and 8 bases from J, with 9 bases between. The CDR3 bases are TGCGCCAGCAGTGAGAGGGGGGAAGGCTACACCTTC. Encoded protein: CASSERGEGYTF.

The chain has TRBV6-5 and TRBJ2-5; D gene unclear. This CDR3 has 14 amino acids. CDR1 is MNHEY and CDR2 is SVGAGI in the germline V gene. V gave up 0 bases and J gave up 4 bases, with 9 bases separating them. As DNA, the CDR3 is TGTGCCAGCAGTTACTCGATCGGATTAGAGACCCAGTACTTC. The encoded protein is CASSYSIGLETQYF.

V usage is TRBV6-5 and J usage is TRBJ1-2, with a tentative D call TRBD1 (5 bases). This CDR3 comprises 15 residues. V lost 0 bases, J lost 4 bases, and 12 bases lay in between. Per germline, CDR1 MNHEY and CDR2 SVGAGI. The CDR3, as DNA: TGTGCCAGCAGTTACTCGTTGGGGGGTCTCTATGGCTACACCTTC. The encoded protein is CASSYSLGGLYGYTF.

The sample holds one count of this clone. The V call is TRBV4-2, the J call TRBJ2-1; D uncertain. The CDR3 has 14 residues. V was cut by 1 base and J by 7 bases, with 11 bases left in between. Germline V CDR1 and CDR2: LGHNA, YNFKEQ. This CDR3 reads CASSQVSLFNEQFF. The CDR3 DNA sequence: TGTGCCAGCAGCCAAGTATCGCTGTTTAATGAGCAGTTCTTC.

The chain uses TRBV11-2 and TRBJ1-1, with TRBD1 matching 8 bases. Looked up from germline, CDR1 is SGHAT and CDR2 is FQNNGV. V lost 5 bases and J lost 6; bases outside the gene matches: 8. The CDR3 runs to 14 residues. The CDR3 reads CASSARGLQPEAFF. In DNA, the CDR3 is TGTGCCAGCAGCGCCAGGGGGCTCCAGCCTGAAGCTTTCTTT.

The CDR3 nucleotides read TGTGCCAGCAGCTTAGTCGGGACAGGGGCCTACGAGCAGTACTTC. It encodes CASSLVGTGAYEQYF. The gene calls are TRBV7-2 and TRBJ2-5, with 10 bases that match TRBD1. Near its end, the DNA agrees better with TRBJ2-7, so the J call may be wrong. The CDR3 totals 15 residues. CDR1 and CDR2 (germline): SGHTA, FQGNSA.

The CDR3 DNA reads as TGTGCCAGCAGTTACGGGCAGGGGACGTACGGCTACACCTTC. It is translated as CASSYGQGTYGYTF. This sequence joins TRBV6-6 and TRBJ1-2; possible D gene TRBD1, 6 bases. Trimming took 2 bases from V and 8 from J, leaving 15 bases between them. Germline V lookup: CDR1 MNHNY, CDR2 SVGAGI (reference sequence). This CDR3 region has 14 residues.

The chain carries TRBV5-8 and TRBJ1-5; D perhaps matches TRBD1 (6 bases). The ends were cut back, 5 bases at V and 3 bases at J, with 12 bases in the middle. CDR1 and CDR2 from the germline V gene are SGHTS and YDEGEE. The CDR3 extends over 14 amino acids. CDR3 DNA: TGTGCCAGCAGTCCCTGGGACAACAATCAGCCCCAGCATTTT. This translates into CASSPWDNNQPQHF.

The CDR3 DNA reads TGCGCCAGCAGCCCCACAAGGTTGGAAGGCTACACCTTC. Translation: CASSPTRLEGYTF. The gene calls are TRBV5-1 and TRBJ1-2; D is uncertain. CDR1 is SGHRS, CDR2 YFSETQ, per germline. CDR3 length equals 13 residues. The germline V and J ends were trimmed by 4 bases and 8 bases, with 15 bases remaining between them.

The chain combines TRBV6-1 with TRBJ2-6; D gene unclear. Germline V gene sequence: CDR1 MNHNS, CDR2 SASEGT. Trimming stripped 3 bases from V and 4 bases from J, with 10 bases between. CDR3 length equals 15 residues. The CDR3 DNA follows: TGTGCCAGCAGTGATCGCCCCTCAGGGGCCAACGTCCTGACTTTC. Its translation: CASSDRPSGANVLTF.

J is TRBJ1-5 and V is TRBV27, with D uncertain. V dropped 3 bases and J dropped 0 bases, with 3 bases sitting between them. The CDR3 runs to 13 residues. CDR1 and CDR2 (germline): MNHEY, SMNVEV (reference sequence). The CDR3 nucleotides are TGTGCCAGCAGTTTCTATAGCAATCAGCCCCAGCATTTT. Protein: CASSFYSNQPQHF.

This chain connects TRBV6-1 to TRBJ2-1; 15 nucleotides agree with TRBD2. This CDR3 has 16 residues. Unmatched junction bases numbered 5, after V lost 2 bases and J lost 9 bases. Per the germline V gene, CDR1 is MNHNS and CDR2 is SASEGT. CDR3 loop: CASSETPGLAGGEQFF. The DNA of the CDR3 is TGTGCCAGCAGTGAAACCCCGGGACTAGCGGGAGGTGAGCAGTTCTTC.

The chain has TRBV6-4 and TRBJ2-3, with 7 bases that match TRBD2. In germline, CDR1 is MRHNA, CDR2 SNTAGT. The V segment lost 6 bases and the J segment 0 bases; nucleotides outside the gene matches: 0. CDR3 length: 13 residues. CDR3: CASRRESTDTQYF. As DNA, the CDR3 is TGTGCCAGCAGGCGGGAGAGCACAGATACGCAGTATTTT.